These T cell receptor beta chains were read from a single sample in a study of blood T cells in healthy people across ages. TCRdb called the 5' RACE reads again in MiXCR, with one record for every CDR3 protein. The data contain about 1.6 million distinct CDR3 sequences, around 35% of them singletons. The sequenced sample was blood. These receptors all stem from a woman in her twenties or thirties in good health. CDR3s include the opening cysteine and the closing phenylalanine or tryptophan. D genes are given only for firm matches. Clone size is stated in some rows and not others, as once, few, many or a class when expanded.

size	V	D	J	length	CDR3	DNA
few	TRBV5-1	NA	TRBJ1-5	14	CASSSSGGTQPQHF	TGCGCCAGCAGCTCCAGTGGGGGCACTCAGCCCCAGCATTTT
NA	TRBV29-1	NA	TRBJ1-1	12	CSVDWGNTEAFF	TGCAGCGTTGATTGGGGGAACACTGAGGCTTTCTTT
once	TRBV2	NA	TRBJ1-2	15	CASSEEMWASYGYTF	TGTGCCAGCAGTGAAGAAATGTGGGCCTCCTATGGCTACACCTTC
NA	TRBV7-2	NA	TRBJ1-1	13	CASKAVVNTEAFF	TGTGCCAGTAAAGCGGTTGTGAACACTGAAGCTTTCTTT
NA	TRBV4-2	TRBD2	TRBJ2-5	17	CASSQGEGLAGQETQYF	TGTGCCAGCAGCCAAGGGGAGGGGCTAGCGGGGCAAGAGACCCAGTACTTC
few	TRBV6-1	TRBD1	TRBJ2-5	17	CASSGNRGWIVSETQYF	TGTGCCAGCAGTGGAAACAGGGGGTGGATAGTTTCGGAGACCCAGTACTTC
NA	TRBV29-1	TRBD1	TRBJ1-2	13	CSVETGPLYGYTF	TGCAGCGTTGAGACAGGGCCACTCTATGGCTACACCTTC
NA	TRBV20-1	NA	TRBJ2-5	14	CSARDRHSQETQYF	TGCAGTGCTAGAGATCGCCACTCACAAGAGACCCAGTACTTC
few	TRBV20-1	TRBD2	TRBJ2-5	16	CSARDRGREIGETQYF	TGCAGTGCTAGAGATCGAGGGCGGGAGATTGGAGAGACCCAGTACTTC
NA	TRBV11-2	NA	TRBJ2-5	13	CASNRGVKETQYF	TGTGCCAGCAATCGAGGGGTAAAAGAGACCCAGTACTTC
NA	TRBV3-1	TRBD1	TRBJ2-7	13	CASSWTGAGEQYF	TGTGCCAGCAGCTGGACAGGGGCGGGGGAGCAGTACTTC
few	TRBV21-1	NA	TRBJ2-7	19	CASSKGGIIAIIPFYEQYF	TGTGCCAGCAGCAAAGGGGGAATAATAGCAATCATTCCCTTTTACGAGCAGTACTTC
few	TRBV3-1	TRBD2	TRBJ2-5	16	CASSKSGRGNQETQYF	TGTGCCAGCAGCAAAAGCGGGAGGGGTAATCAAGAGACCCAGTACTTC
NA	TRBV6-1	TRBD1	TRBJ1-1	15	CASIEAVTGSTEAFF	TGTGCCAGCATTGAAGCGGTGACAGGGTCCACTGAAGCTTTCTTT
NA	TRBV20-1	TRBD2	TRBJ2-3	18	CSASGGERERLYTDTQYF	TGCAGTGCTAGTGGGGGAGAGCGGGAGAGACTTTACACAGATACGCAGTATTTT
few	TRBV27	TRBD2	TRBJ2-1	13	CASSWTRYNEQFF	TGTGCCAGCAGTTGGACTAGATACAATGAGCAGTTCTTC
NA	TRBV4-1	TRBD2	TRBJ2-7	16	CASSQEERGGRYEQYF	TGCGCCAGCAGCCAAGAGGAACGCGGGGGTCGCTACGAGCAGTACTTC
NA	TRBV2	NA	TRBJ2-7	17	CASSKRRQGPKGNEQYF	TGTGCCAGCAGTAAAAGGCGGCAGGGCCCGAAAGGGAACGAGCAGTACTTC
few	TRBV29-1	TRBD1	TRBJ2-7	12	CSVSRQGYEQYF	TGCAGCGTCTCCAGACAGGGGTACGAGCAGTACTTC
NA	TRBV6-2/TRBV6-3	TRBD1	TRBJ1-2	14	CASNGQGTNYGYTF	TGTGCCAGCAACGGACAGGGCACTAACTATGGCTACACCTTC
NA	TRBV27	NA	TRBJ1-6	18	CASSLVGGSSSYNSPLHF	TGTGCCAGCAGTTTAGTCGGGGGGTCGAGCTCCTATAATTCACCCCTCCACTTT
few	TRBV27	NA	TRBJ2-4	17	CASSPRATTSMENIQYF	TGTGCCAGCAGTCCTCGGGCCACGACAAGTATGGAAAACATTCAGTACTTC
NA	TRBV5-1	NA	TRBJ2-2	15	CASSLDSPPTGELFF	TGCGCCAGCAGCTTAGACAGTCCACCCACCGGGGAGCTGTTTTTT
few	TRBV20-1	NA	TRBJ1-2	11	CSARDPIGYTF	TGCAGTGCTAGAGACCCTATTGGCTACACCTTC
NA	TRBV3-1	NA	TRBJ2-3	17	CASSRGRSRLSTDTQYF	TGTGCCAGCAGCCGCGGAAGATCCAGACTTAGCACAGATACGCAGTATTTT
few	TRBV29-1	TRBD2	TRBJ2-7	15	CSAPTSGRVSYEQYF	TGCAGCGCCCCGACTAGCGGGAGAGTGTCCTACGAGCAGTACTTC